Presented here are 7 T cell receptor beta chains from one specimen sequenced in a study of T cell responses to AZD1222 COVID-19 vaccine. Assay: immunoSEQ multiplex PCR; the TCRdb copy retains only in-frame clones and omits some. Of approximately 160,000 clones listed, 85% to 95% are singletons. The sample here was peripheral blood, taken on day 0 of AZD1222 vaccination. The receptors stem from an adult in good health.

This chain links TRBV5-1 with TRBJ1-2; TRBD1 matches 8 bases. The CDR3 contains 15 residues. J lost 0 bases, V lost 4 bases, and 5 bases had no gene match. Per the germline V gene, CDR1 is SGHRS and CDR2 is YFSETQ. CDR3 in DNA: TGCGCCAGCAGCCCGGCGACAGGGGCTAACTATGGCTACACCTTC. Its translation is CASSPATGANYGYTF.

V is TRBV4-1 and J is TRBJ2-3; the D gene is possibly TRBD1 (6 bases). Germline V CDR1 and CDR2: MGHRA, YSYEKL. Trimming took off 0 bases at V and 3 bases at J, with 16 bases between the two ends. The CDR3 spans 17 residues. DNA of the CDR3: TGCGCCAGCAGCCAAGATAGTTTAAGGGGGTATACAGATACGCAGTATTTT. It codes for CASSQDSLRGYTDTQYF.

This clone appeared once. The rearrangement uses TRBV24-1 and TRBJ2-1; 12 bases are a match to TRBD2. This CDR3 is built from 16 residues. V gave up 4 bases and J gave up 2 bases; unmatched junction bases: 2. The germline gives CDR1 KGHDR, CDR2 SFDVKD. CDR3 DNA: TGTGCCACCAGTGACCCTAGCGGGGGGGCCTACAATGAGCAGTTCTTC. Translation: CATSDPSGGAYNEQFF.

The chain links TRBV18 to TRBJ2-2; weak D call: TRBD2 (6 bases). The V end was cut by 6 bases, the J end by 1 base, with 18 bases between. The CDR3 runs 17 residues. Germline V lookup: CDR1 KGHSH, CDR2 LQKENI. The CDR3 region is CASSPRLEPMNTGELFF. As DNA, the CDR3 is TGTGCCAGCTCGCCCCGACTAGAACCAATGAACACCGGGGAGCTGTTTTTT.

CDR3 DNA: TGTGCCAGCAAGGGTCGTCATGGGGCCAACGTCCTGACTTTC. Protein: CASKGRHGANVLTF. The V gene is TRBV7-8, the J gene TRBJ2-6; D call uncertain. Looked up from germline, CDR1 is SGHVS and CDR2 is FQNEAQ. CDR3 length: 14 residues. V was cut by 7 bases and J by 3 bases, with 10 bases left in between.

The chain uses TRBV19 and TRBJ2-5, with a weak D call TRBD1 (6 bases). Germline CDR1 LNHDA, CDR2 SQIVND (reference sequence). V gave up 3 bases and J gave up 5 bases, with 13 bases separating them. The CDR3 length is 14 residues. The CDR3 reads CASSIAGTPETQYF. The CDR3 DNA sequence: TGTGCCAGTAGTATTGCTGGGACACCGGAGACCCAGTACTTC.

This chain joins TRBV7-2 and TRBJ1-2; D unresolved. Germline lookup yields CDR1 SGHTA and CDR2 FQGNSA. The CDR3 is 14 residues long. V dropped 4 bases and J dropped 0 bases, with 9 bases sitting between them. The CDR3 DNA reads as TGTGCCAGCAGCTCCGTAACAGCTAACTATGGCTACACCTTC. Protein sequence: CASSSVTANYGYTF.